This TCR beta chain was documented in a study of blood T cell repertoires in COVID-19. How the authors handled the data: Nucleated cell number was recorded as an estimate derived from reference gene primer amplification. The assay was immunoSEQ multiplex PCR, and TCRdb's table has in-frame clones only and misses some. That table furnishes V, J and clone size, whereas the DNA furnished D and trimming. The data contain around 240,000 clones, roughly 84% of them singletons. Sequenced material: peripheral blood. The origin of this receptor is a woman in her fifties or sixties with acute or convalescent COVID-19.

The CDR3 protein is CASTATGGVGQPQHF. In DNA, the CDR3 is TGTGCCAGTACCGCGACAGGGGGAGTAGGTCAGCCCCAGCATTTT. The V call is TRBV19, the J call TRBJ1-5; TRBD1 matches 9 bases. The CDR3 loop spans 15 amino acids. Trimming removed 7 bases from V and 6 bases from J; junction bases left unmatched: 10. Germline-derived CDR1 and CDR2 are LNHDA and SQIVND (reference sequence).